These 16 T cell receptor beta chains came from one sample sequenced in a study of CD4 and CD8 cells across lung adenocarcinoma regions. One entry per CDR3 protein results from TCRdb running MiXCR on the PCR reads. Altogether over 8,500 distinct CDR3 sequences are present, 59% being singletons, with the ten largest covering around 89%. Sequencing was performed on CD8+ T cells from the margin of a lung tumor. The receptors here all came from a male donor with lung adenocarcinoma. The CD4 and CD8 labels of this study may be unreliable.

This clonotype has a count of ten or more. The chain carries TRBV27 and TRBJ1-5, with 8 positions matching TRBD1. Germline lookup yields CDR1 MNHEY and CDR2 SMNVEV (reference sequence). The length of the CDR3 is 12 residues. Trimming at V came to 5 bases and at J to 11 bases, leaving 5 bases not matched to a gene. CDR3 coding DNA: TGTGCCAGCAGTCTACAGGGGGGGACCCAGCATTTT. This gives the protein CASSLQGGTQHF.

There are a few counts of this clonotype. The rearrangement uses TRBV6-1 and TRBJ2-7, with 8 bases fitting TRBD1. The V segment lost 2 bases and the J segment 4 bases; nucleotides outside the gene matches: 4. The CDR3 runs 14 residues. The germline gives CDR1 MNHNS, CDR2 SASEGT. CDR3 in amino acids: CASSETDRVYEQYF. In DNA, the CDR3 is TGTGCCAGCAGTGAAACGGACAGGGTTTACGAGCAGTACTTC.

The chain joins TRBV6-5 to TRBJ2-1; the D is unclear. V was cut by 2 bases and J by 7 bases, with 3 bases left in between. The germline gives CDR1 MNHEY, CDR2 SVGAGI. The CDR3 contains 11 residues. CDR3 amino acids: CASSYGNEQFF. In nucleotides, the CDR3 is TGTGCCAGCAGTTACGGAAATGAGCAGTTCTTC.

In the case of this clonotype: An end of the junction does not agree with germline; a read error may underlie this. CDR3 sequence reads: CASRVAGLWAKNTQYF. The CDR3 region has the DNA TGTGCCAGCCGCGTCGCGGGGCTGTGGGCCAAAAACACGCAGTATTTC. The chain carries TRBV6-1 and TRBJ2-3, with a possible D match to TRBD2 (6 bases). The CDR3 has 16 residues. Germline V gene sequence: CDR1 MNHNS, CDR2 SASEGT.

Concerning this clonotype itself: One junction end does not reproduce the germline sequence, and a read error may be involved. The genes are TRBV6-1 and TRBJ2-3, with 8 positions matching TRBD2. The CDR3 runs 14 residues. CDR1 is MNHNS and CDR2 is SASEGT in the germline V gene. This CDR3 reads CAGSGGGSQDTQYF. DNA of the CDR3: TGTGCGGGCAGCGGGGGCGGTAGCCAAGATACGCAGTACTTT.

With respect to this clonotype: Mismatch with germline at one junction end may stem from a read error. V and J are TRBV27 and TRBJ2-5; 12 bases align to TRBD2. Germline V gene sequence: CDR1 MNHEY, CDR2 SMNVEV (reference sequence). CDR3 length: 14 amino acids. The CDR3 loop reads CASSPARTSGTLLF. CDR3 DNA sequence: TGTGCCAGCAGTCCCGCTCGGACTAGCGGGACTCTGCTCTTC.

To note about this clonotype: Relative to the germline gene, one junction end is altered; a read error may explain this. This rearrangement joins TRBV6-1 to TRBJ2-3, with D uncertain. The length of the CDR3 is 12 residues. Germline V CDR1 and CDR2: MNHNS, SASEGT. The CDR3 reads CASRCPKNTQYF. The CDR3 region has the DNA TGTGCGAGCAGGTGCCCCAAAAACACTCAGTATTTT.

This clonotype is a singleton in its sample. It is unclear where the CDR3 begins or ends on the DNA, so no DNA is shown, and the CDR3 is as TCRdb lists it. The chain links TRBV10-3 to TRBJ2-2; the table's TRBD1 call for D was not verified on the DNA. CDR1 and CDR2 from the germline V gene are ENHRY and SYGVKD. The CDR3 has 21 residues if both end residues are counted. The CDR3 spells CATRFGRYNEQFFGNTGELFF.

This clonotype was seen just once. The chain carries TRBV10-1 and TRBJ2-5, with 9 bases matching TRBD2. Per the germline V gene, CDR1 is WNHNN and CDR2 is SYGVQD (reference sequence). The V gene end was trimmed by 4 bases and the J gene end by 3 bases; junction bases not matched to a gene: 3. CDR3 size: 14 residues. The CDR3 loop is CASSGGRAEETQYF. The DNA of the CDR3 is TGCGCCAGCAGTGGCGGGAGGGCCGAAGAGACCCAGTACTTC.

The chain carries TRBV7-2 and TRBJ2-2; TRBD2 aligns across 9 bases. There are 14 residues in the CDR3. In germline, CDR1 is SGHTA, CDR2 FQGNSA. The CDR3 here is CGTQVSGSTGELFF. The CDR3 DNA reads TGTGGCACCCAGGTTAGCGGGAGCACCGGGGAGCTGTTTTTT.

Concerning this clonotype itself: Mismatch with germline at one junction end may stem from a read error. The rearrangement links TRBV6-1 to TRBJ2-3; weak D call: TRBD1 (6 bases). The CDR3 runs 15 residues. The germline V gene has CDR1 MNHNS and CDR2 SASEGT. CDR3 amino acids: CARGRQAVSTGTLYF. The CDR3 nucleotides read TGTGCCCGCGGCCGACAGGCGGTGAGCACCGGTACGCTGTATTTT.

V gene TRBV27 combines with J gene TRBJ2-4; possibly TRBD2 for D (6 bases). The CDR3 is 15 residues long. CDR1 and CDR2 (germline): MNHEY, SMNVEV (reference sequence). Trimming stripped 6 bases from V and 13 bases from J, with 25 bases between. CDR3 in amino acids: CASSPAGAAKKIQYF. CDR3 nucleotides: TGTGCCAGCAGCCCAGCGGGTGCGGCCAAAAAGATCCAGTACTTC.

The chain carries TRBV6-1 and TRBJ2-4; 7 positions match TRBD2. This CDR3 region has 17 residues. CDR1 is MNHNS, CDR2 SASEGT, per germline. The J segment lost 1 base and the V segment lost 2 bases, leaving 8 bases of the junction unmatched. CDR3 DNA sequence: TGTGCCAGCAGTGAATCTATACTAGCGTCGGCCAAAAACATTCAGTACTTC. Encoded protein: CASSESILASAKNIQYF.

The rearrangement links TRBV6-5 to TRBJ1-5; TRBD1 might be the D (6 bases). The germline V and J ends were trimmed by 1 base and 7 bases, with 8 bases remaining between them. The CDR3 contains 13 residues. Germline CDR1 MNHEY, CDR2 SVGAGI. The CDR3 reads CASSYYRDQPQHF. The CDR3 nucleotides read TGTGCCAGCAGTTACTACAGGGACCAGCCCCAGCATTTT.

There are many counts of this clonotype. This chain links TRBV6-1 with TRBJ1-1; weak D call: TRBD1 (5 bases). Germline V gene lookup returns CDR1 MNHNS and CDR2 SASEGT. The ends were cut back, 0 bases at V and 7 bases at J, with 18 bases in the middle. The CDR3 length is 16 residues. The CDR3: CASSEAGGSGRYEAFF. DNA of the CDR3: TGTGCCAGCAGTGAAGCGGGAGGTTCGGGACGGTATGAAGCTTTCTTT.

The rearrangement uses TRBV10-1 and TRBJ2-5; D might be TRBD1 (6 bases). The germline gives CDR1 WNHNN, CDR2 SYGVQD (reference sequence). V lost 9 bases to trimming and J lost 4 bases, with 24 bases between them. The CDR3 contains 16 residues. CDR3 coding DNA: TGCGCCAGTGTGCGGCTCGACGACCGGGACACAGAGACCCAGTACTTC. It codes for CASVRLDDRDTETQYF.